The 17 T cell receptor beta chains below all came from one sample that was sequenced in a study of shared clonotypes between healthy human individuals. Libraries were prepared by immunoSEQ multiplex PCR; TCRdb keeps only in-frame clonotypes and omits some of them. The sample comprises around 940,000 clones, 70% to 85% of which are singletons, and about 1.5% rests with the top ten. The sample comprised memory CD4+ T cells sorted from blood. Subset: CD45RA-negative fraction. The receptors derive from a man aged 18 to 30 in good health.

V and J are TRBV9 and TRBJ1-6, with 9 bases identical to TRBD1. This CDR3 spans 15 amino acids. J lost 9 bases, V lost 3 bases, and 7 bases had no gene match. Germline V CDR1 and CDR2: SGDLS, YYNGEE. This chain's CDR3 is CASSEQGASGSPLHF. The CDR3 DNA sequence: TGTGCCAGCAGCGAACAGGGGGCATCGGGTTCACCCCTCCACTTT.

This clone was seen many times. The CDR3 DNA sequence: TGCGCCAGCAGAAGTCTGGCAGGTTGGAACTATGGCTACACCTTC. As protein: CASRSLAGWNYGYTF. V usage is TRBV5-1 and J usage is TRBJ1-2; D is unclear. This CDR3 region has 15 residues. V dropped 5 bases and J dropped 2 bases, with 16 bases sitting between them. The V gene's germline CDR1 is SGHRS and CDR2 YFSETQ.

J is TRBJ1-2 and V is TRBV29-1; the D gene is possibly TRBD1 (5 bases). Trimming shortened V by 3 bases and J by 4 bases, and 9 bases separated the two germline ends. The germline gives CDR1 SQVTM, CDR2 ANQGSEA. The CDR3 has 12 amino acids. This CDR3 reads CSVDRAGYGYTF. In nucleotides, the CDR3 is TGCAGCGTTGACAGGGCCGGCTATGGCTACACCTTC. The entire variable domain, with the rest obtained from reference TRBV29-1 and TRBJ1-2, is as follows: SAVISQKPSRDICQRGTSLTIQCQVDSQVTMMFWYRQQPGQSLTLIATANQGSEATYESGFVIDKFPISRPNLTFSTLTVSNMSPEDSSIYLCSVDRAGYGYTFGSGTRLTVV.

V is TRBV7-9 and J is TRBJ2-3, with 7 bases matching TRBD2. CDR1 and CDR2 (germline): SEHNR, FQNEAQ (reference sequence). V lost 3 bases, J lost 0 bases, and 0 bases stayed unmatched. The CDR3 sequence is 14 residues long. CDR3 coding DNA: TGTGCCAGCAGCTTTAGCGGGAGCACAGATACGCAGTATTTT. Residues: CASSFSGSTDTQYF.

This clone has a single count. The chain has TRBV9 and TRBJ2-3; D remains ambiguous. Germline V lookup: CDR1 SGDLS, CDR2 YYNGEE. The CDR3 runs 12 residues. The CDR3 nucleotides read TGTGCGGGGTCCCGCCTCACAGATACGCAGTATTTT. Residues: CAGSRLTDTQYF.

The chain carries TRBV5-4 and TRBJ2-2; TRBD2 aligns across 8 bases. From germline, CDR1 is SGHNT and CDR2 YYREEE (reference sequence). V was clipped by 4 bases and J by 4 bases; unmatched bases: 9. The CDR3 loop spans 16 amino acids. The CDR3 loop is CASSQTSVRGTGELFF. The CDR3 nucleotides are TGTGCCAGCAGCCAGACTAGCGTAAGGGGCACCGGGGAGCTGTTTTTT.

The J gene is TRBJ1-6, the V gene TRBV21-1. TRBV21-1 is reported as a pseudogene. The CDR3 has 12 amino acids. CDR3 DNA sequence: TGTGCCAGCAGCGGAACGAATTCACCCCTCCACTTT. Protein sequence: CASSGTNSPLHF.

The chain is built from TRBV6-6 and TRBJ2-1; no definite D call. CDR3 length equals 14 residues. The V end was cut by 0 bases, the J end by 5 bases, with 8 bases between. Germline CDR1 MNHNY, CDR2 SVGAGI (reference sequence). The CDR3 bases are TGTGCCAGCAGTTACTCGTGGCAGAACAATGAGCAGTTCTTC. Translation: CASSYSWQNNEQFF.

The chain is built from TRBV5-1 and TRBJ2-7; 7 bases line up with TRBD2. In germline, CDR1 is SGHRS, CDR2 YFSETQ. CDR3 length equals 15 residues. The J segment lost 5 bases and the V segment lost 1 base, leaving 9 bases of the junction unmatched. The CDR3 loop is CASSLTPRESHEQYF. CDR3 sequence (DNA): TGCGCCAGCAGCTTGACTCCGCGGGAGTCCCACGAGCAGTACTTC.

V gene TRBV28 combines with J gene TRBJ1-6; TRBD1 aligns across 7 bases. V shed 6 bases, J shed 6 bases, and the junction held 14 bases outside the gene matches. The CDR3 sequence is 17 residues long. CDR1 and CDR2 from the germline V gene are MDHEN and SYDVKM. The CDR3 reads CASRPQTGPALNSPLHF. The CDR3 DNA reads as TGTGCCAGCAGACCTCAGACAGGGCCGGCCCTTAATTCACCCCTCCACTTT.

This clone was seen just once. The chain employs TRBV7-2 and TRBJ2-3; 7 bases match TRBD1. The trim removed 2 bases at V and 0 bases at J, leaving 5 bases unmatched. CDR1 is SGHTA and CDR2 is FQGNSA in the germline V gene. The CDR3 consists of 16 residues. The CDR3 is CASSLYRGLSTDTQYF. For the CDR3, the DNA is TGTGCCAGCAGCTTATACAGGGGTTTAAGCACAGATACGCAGTATTTT.

CDR3 protein: CARTRQGRTISSYEQYF. Written as DNA, the CDR3 is TGTGCCAGAACTAGACAGGGCCGAACAATAAGCTCCTACGAGCAGTACTTC. This sequence joins TRBV19 and TRBJ2-7; 7 nucleotides line up with TRBD1. The CDR3 extends over 17 amino acids. Trimming at V came to 9 bases and at J to 0 bases, leaving 17 bases not matched to a gene. CDR1 is LNHDA and CDR2 is SQIVND in the germline V gene (reference sequence).

V usage is TRBV6-1 and J usage is TRBJ2-7; 8 nucleotides agree with TRBD1. Germline V CDR1 and CDR2: MNHNS, SASEGT. This CDR3 contains 14 residues. After removal of 11 bases from V and 2 bases from J, the junction contained 11 bases not matched to a gene. CDR3 sequence (DNA): TGTGCCGGGACCCCGACAGGGGCTCCCTACGAGCAGTACTTC. This sequence encodes CAGTPTGAPYEQYF.

V and J are TRBV12-1 and TRBJ2-2; the DNA was not used to check the table's D call, TRBD2. TRBV12-1 is reported as a pseudogene. CDR3 length: 13 residues. Here the CDR3 reads CASYWTVPGELFF. In DNA form, the CDR3 reads TGTGCCAGCTACTGGACTGTGCCCGGGGAGCTGTTTTTT.

The CDR3 DNA follows: TGTGCCAGCAGCCTACTTGGGTCTAGCGGCCGCTCTGGGGCCAACGTCCTGACTTTC. This encodes CASSLLGSSGRSGANVLTF. The chain employs TRBV4-2 and TRBJ2-6; 7 bases are shared with TRBD2. The J segment lost 0 bases and the V segment lost 4 bases, leaving 12 bases of the junction unmatched. CDR3 size: 19 residues. The V gene's germline CDR1 is LGHNA and CDR2 YNFKEQ.

The chain employs TRBV28 and TRBJ2-7; 8 bases fit TRBD1. J was trimmed by 7 bases and V by 8 bases; bases with no gene match: 10. This CDR3 contains 13 residues. The germline V gene has CDR1 MDHEN and CDR2 SYDVKM. CDR3 region: CASWLGQGQEQYF. Written as DNA, the CDR3 is TGTGCCAGCTGGCTCGGACAGGGTCAAGAGCAGTACTTC.

The chain employs TRBV5-8 and TRBJ1-6, with TRBD1 matching 10 bases. The CDR3 extends over 14 amino acids. Germline V lookup: CDR1 SGHTS, CDR2 YDEGEE. The trim removed 3 bases at V and 9 bases at J, leaving 3 bases unmatched. For the CDR3, the DNA is TGTGCCAGCAGCTCGGGACAGGGGATTTCACCCCTCCACTTT. Protein product: CASSSGQGISPLHF.